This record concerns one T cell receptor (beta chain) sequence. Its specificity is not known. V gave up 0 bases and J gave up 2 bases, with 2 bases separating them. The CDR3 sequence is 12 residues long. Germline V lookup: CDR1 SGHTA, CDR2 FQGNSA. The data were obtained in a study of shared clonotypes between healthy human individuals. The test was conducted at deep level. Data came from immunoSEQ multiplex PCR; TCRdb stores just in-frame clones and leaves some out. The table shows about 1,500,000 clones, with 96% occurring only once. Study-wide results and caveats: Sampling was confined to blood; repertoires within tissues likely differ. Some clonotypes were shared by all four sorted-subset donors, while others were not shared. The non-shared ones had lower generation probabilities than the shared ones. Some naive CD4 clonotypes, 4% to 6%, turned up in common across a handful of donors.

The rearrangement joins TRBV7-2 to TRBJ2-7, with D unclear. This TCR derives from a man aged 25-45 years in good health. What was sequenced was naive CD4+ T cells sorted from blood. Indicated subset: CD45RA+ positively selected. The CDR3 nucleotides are TGTGCCAGCAGCTTAGCAACCTACGAGCAGTACTTC. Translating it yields CASSLATYEQYF.